This T cell receptor (beta chain) originates from a study of response to subunit inactivated influenza vaccine. This CDR3 has 15 residues. Deletions cut 1 base from V and 10 bases from J, with 14 bases between. The study's findings and limits: Authors suggested few new T cells are recruited by each seasonal influenza vaccination.

Worth noting for this clonotype: Its antigen is still unknown.

TCRdb used MiXCR to reprocess the RT-PCR reads, holding one entry per CDR3 protein. The data contain about 700,000 distinct CDR3 sequences, approximately 15% of them singletons. The sequence came from a man aged 50 to 59 who received an inactivated influenza vaccine. The sequencing here drew on PBMCs from blood, taken around two weeks before vaccination. This chain joins TRBV12-3 or TRBV12-4 and TRBJ1-6, with TRBD1 as a possible D gene (5 bases). The CDR3 reads CASSLGGAQRSPLHF. In DNA form, the CDR3 reads TGTGCCAGCAGTTTAGGTGGGGCTCAAAGGTCACCCCTCCACTTT.